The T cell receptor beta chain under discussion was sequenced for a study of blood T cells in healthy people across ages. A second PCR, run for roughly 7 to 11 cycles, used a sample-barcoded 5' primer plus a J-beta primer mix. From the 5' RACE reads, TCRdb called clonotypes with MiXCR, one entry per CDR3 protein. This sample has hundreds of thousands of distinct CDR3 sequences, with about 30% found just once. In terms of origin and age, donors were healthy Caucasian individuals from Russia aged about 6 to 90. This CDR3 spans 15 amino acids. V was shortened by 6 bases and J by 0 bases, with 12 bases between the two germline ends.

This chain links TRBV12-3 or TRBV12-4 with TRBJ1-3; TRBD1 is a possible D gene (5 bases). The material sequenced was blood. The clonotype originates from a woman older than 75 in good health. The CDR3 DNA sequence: TGTGCCAGCAGGGCAACAGGAGTCTCTGGAAACACCATATATTTT. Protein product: CASRATGVSGNTIYF.